A selection of T cell receptor beta chains follows, all from one sample in a study of T-cell reconstitution after alpha-beta-depleted transplantation in children. One entry per CDR3 protein, called by TCRdb with MiXCR from the PCR reads. This sample yields about a million distinct CDR3 sequences, of which about 29% are seen a single time; 25% to 35% belongs to the top ten. Sequenced material: PBMCs, mostly from graft donor cells, taken 360 days after TCRalphabeta/CD19-depleted stem cell transplant. Source of these receptors: a boy in the first two years of life who had a stem cell transplant for SCID, so the T cells may come from the graft donor. CDR3s include the opening cysteine and the closing phenylalanine or tryptophan. The D gene is left open where the match is weak. Some rows mark clone size as missing; the rest say once, few, many or name a class of expanded clone.

size,V,J,D,DNA,CDR3
.,TRBV5-1,TRBJ2-1,TRBD1,TGCGCCAGCAGCTTGGGGGACAGAGCCAACAATGAGCAGTTCTTC,CASSLGDRANNEQFF
few,TRBV20-1,TRBJ2-3,.,TGCAGTGCTACGCCTGGGGGGATTAGCACAGATACGCAGTATTTT,CSATPGGISTDTQYF
.,TRBV20-1,TRBJ2-5,.,TGCTCCAGCGGCAGGGTACAAGAGACCCAGTACTTC,CSSGRVQETQYF
few,TRBV29-1,TRBJ1-2,.,TGCAGCGTTGAAGATGACAACAGGGAGGACGACTATGGCTACACCTTC,CSVEDDNREDDYGYTF
few,TRBV7-9,TRBJ2-7,TRBD1,TGTGCCAGCAGCTCCACGGACAGGCTAAGATCCTACGAGCAGTACTTC,CASSSTDRLRSYEQYF
.,TRBV24-1,TRBJ2-1,.,TGTGCCACCAGTGACCCCCGGGACAACAACAATGAGCAGTTCTTC,CATSDPRDNNNEQFF
few,TRBV12-3/TRBV12-4,TRBJ2-1,TRBD2,TGTGCCAGCAGTTTGTATAGCGGGGGGGTGAATGAGCAGTTCTTC,CASSLYSGGVNEQFF
.,TRBV12-3/TRBV12-4,TRBJ2-2,TRBD1,TGTGCCAGCAGTGAGCAAAGGGACAGAGAATTATTCTCGAACACCGGGGAGCTGTTTTTT,CASSEQRDRELFSNTGELFF
many,TRBV12-3/TRBV12-4,TRBJ1-2,TRBD1,TGTGCCAGCAGTTTGGCGCTGGGACAGCTCTATGGCTACACCTTC,CASSLALGQLYGYTF
.,TRBV9,TRBJ1-6,.,TGTGCCAGCAGCGGTCTTAATAGCTCACCCCTCCACTTT,CASSGLNSSPLHF
few,TRBV4-3,TRBJ2-2,.,TGCGCCAGCAGCCAAGAGATAGGAGACGGGGAGCTGTTTTTT,CASSQEIGDGELFF
.,TRBV12-3/TRBV12-4,TRBJ2-4,.,TGTGCCAGCAGTTTTCACTCAGGGGCCGCCAAAAACATTCAGTACTTC,CASSFHSGAAKNIQYF
.,TRBV3-1,TRBJ2-3,.,TGTGCCAGCAGCTTCCCGGGACTCGGGGCAGATACGCAGTATTTT,CASSFPGLGADTQYF
.,TRBV6-5,TRBJ2-3,.,TGTGCCAGCAGCCCGAGGTCGTACTGGCAGTATTTT,CASSPRSYWQYF